Listed below are T cell receptor beta chains from one sample, sequenced in a study of T cells in localized non-small cell lung cancer. TCRdb's copy holds only in-frame clones and misses some; the assay was immunoSEQ multiplex PCR. The data show under 50,000 clones, approximately 80% seen once. The sequencing here drew on peripheral blood mononuclear cells, taken before any cancer treatment. The receptor set was obtained from a man aged 40 to 70 with stage III lung adenocarcinoma. CDR3s include the opening cysteine and the closing phenylalanine or tryptophan. Each record gives: D gene, clone size, CDR3 length, V gene, J gene, CDR3 protein, CDR3 DNA. D genes are given only for firm matches. Rows give clone size only sometimes, using once, few, many, or a class for an expanded clone.

-	-	14	TRBV28	TRBJ1-4	CASGSTTFNEKLFF	TGTGCCAGCGGCTCGACAACCTTTAATGAAAAACTGTTTTTT
-	-	13	TRBV5-6	TRBJ2-5	CASSFTPGETQYF	TGTGCCAGCAGCTTTACTCCCGGGGAGACCCAGTACTTC
-	-	13	TRBV6-5	TRBJ2-2	CASSYREAGELFF	TGTGCCAGCAGTTACAGGGAGGCCGGGGAGCTGTTTTTT
TRBD1	-	15	TRBV5-1	TRBJ2-5	CASSPRTGEMKTQYF	TGCGCCAGCAGCCCCAGGACAGGGGAGATGAAGACCCAGTACTTC
TRBD2	once	14	TRBV18	TRBJ2-7	CATQGTSGVGEQYF	TGTGCCACCCAGGGGACTAGCGGGGTCGGCGAGCAGTACTTC
TRBD1	-	16	TRBV5-4	TRBJ2-7	CASSAMGQGNIHEQYF	TGTGCCAGCAGCGCGATGGGACAGGGGAACATCCACGAGCAGTACTTC
TRBD1	once	14	TRBV5-4	TRBJ1-1	CASSFRQGRGKAFF	TGTGCCAGCAGCTTTCGACAGGGTCGAGGAAAAGCTTTCTTT
-	few	13	TRBV11-2	TRBJ2-3	CASSGGSSDTQYF	TGTGCCAGCAGCGGGGGGAGTTCAGATACGCAGTATTTT
-	-	15	TRBV11-1	TRBJ1-2	CASSLGGGWNYGYTF	TGTGCCAGCAGCTTAGGAGGGGGATGGAACTATGGCTACACCTTC
-	-	13	TRBV29-1	TRBJ2-7	CSVEGLGDYEQYF	TGCAGCGTTGAGGGTCTGGGGGACTACGAGCAGTACTTC
-	-	14	TRBV12-5	TRBJ2-3	CASGYKSSEVKRYF	TGTGCTAGTGGTTATAAATCGAGCGAAGTCAAAAGGTATTTT
TRBD1	-	19	TRBV6-1	TRBJ1-5	CASSDPRDRGDDSNQPQHF	TGTGCCAGCAGTGACCCCCGGGACAGGGGGGACGATAGCAATCAGCCCCAGCATTTT
-	-	13	TRBV5-6	TRBJ2-2	CASSLAATGELFF	TGTGCCAGCAGCTTGGCGGCCACCGGGGAGCTGTTTTTT
-	-	14	TRBV7-3	TRBJ2-2	CASSSGQGTGELFF	TGTGCCAGCAGCTCGGGCCAAGGCACCGGGGAGCTGTTTTTT
TRBD1	-	18	TRBV5-6	TRBJ2-7	CASSSPGQGARPLYEQYF	TGTGCCAGCAGCTCGCCGGGACAGGGCGCCCGACCGCTATACGAGCAGTACTTC
-	-	14	TRBV6-4	TRBJ2-2	CASSGRGNTGELFF	TGTGCCAGCAGTGGCAGGGGGAACACCGGGGAGCTGTTTTTT